The T cell receptor beta chain described here comes from a study of chemoradiotherapy in HPV16-positive cancers. Study outcomes and limitations: For HPV16-positive patients, expanding HPV-responsive T cells associated with longer recurrence-free survival.

Remarks on this clone: Its specificity is unknown.

Clones were sequenced by immunoSEQ multiplex PCR, and TCRdb holds only the in-frame ones, with some missing. Of roughly 5,000 clones in the sample, around 90% were seen once. Trimming took off 6 bases at V and 9 bases at J, with 18 bases between the two ends. Germline V gene lookup returns CDR1 MNHEY and CDR2 SVGAGI. The CDR3 loop spans 14 amino acids. This receptor was taken from a human donor with HPV-associated anogenital cancer. The chain employs TRBV6-5 and TRBJ2-4; tentative D call: TRBD2 (6 bases). Sample: tumor tissue, taken from a patient who underwent chemoradiotherapy. The CDR3 DNA is TGTGCCAGCAGCTACCGGGCCCCCGGGAGCATTCAGTACTTC. It codes for CASSYRAPGSIQYF.